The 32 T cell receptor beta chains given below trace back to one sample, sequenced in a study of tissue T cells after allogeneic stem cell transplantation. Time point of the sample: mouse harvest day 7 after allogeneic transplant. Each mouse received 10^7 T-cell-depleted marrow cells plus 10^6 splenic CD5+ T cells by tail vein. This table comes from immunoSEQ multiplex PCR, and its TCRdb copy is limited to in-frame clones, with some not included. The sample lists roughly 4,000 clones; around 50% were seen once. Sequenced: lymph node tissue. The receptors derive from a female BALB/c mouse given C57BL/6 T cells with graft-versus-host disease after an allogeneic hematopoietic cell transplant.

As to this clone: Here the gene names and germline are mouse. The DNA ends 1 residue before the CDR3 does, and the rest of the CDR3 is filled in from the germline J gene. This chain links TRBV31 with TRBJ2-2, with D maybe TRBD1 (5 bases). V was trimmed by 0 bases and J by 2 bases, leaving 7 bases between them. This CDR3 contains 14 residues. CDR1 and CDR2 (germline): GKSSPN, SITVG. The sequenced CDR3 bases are TGTGCCTGGAGTCTAGGGGATAACACCGGGCAGCTCTAC. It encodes CAWSLGDNTGQLY. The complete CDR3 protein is CAWSLGDNTGQLYF.

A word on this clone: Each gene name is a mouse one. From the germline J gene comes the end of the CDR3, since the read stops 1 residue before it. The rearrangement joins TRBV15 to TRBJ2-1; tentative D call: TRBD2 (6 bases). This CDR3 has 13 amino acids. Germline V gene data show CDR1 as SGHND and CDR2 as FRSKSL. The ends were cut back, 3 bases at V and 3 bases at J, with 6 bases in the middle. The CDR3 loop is CASSLGGYAEQFF. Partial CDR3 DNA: TGTGCCAGCAGTTTGGGGGGCTATGCTGAGCAGTTC.

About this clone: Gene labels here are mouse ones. The CDR3 DNA, read in part, is TGTGCCAGCAGCCAGAATGCTGAGCAGTTC. As protein: CASSQNAEQF. The full CDR3 protein reads CASSQNAEQFF. The rearrangement joins TRBV26 to TRBJ2-1; D unclear. From the germline J gene comes the end of the CDR3, since the read stops 1 residue before it. This CDR3 comprises 11 residues. The V end lost 6 bases, the J end lost 5 bases, and 5 bases lay between the germline ends. The germline CDR1 and CDR2 sequences are KGHPV and FQNQEV (reference sequence).

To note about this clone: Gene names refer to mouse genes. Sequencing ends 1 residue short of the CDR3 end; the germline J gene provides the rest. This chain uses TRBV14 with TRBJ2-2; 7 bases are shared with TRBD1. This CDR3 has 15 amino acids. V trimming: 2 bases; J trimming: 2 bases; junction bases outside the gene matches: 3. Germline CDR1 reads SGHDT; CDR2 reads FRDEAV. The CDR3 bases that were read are TGTGCCAGCAGTTTGGCAGGGGGTAACACCGGGCAGCTCTAC. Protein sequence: CASSLAGGNTGQLY. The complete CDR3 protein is CASSLAGGNTGQLYF.

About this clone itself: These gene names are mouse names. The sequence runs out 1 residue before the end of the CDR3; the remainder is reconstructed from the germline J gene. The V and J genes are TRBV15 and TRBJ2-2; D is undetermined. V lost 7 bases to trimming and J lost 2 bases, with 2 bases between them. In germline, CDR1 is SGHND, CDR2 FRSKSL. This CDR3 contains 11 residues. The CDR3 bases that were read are TGTGCCAGCACCAACACCGGGCAGCTCTAC. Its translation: CASTNTGQLY. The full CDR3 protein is CASTNTGQLYF.

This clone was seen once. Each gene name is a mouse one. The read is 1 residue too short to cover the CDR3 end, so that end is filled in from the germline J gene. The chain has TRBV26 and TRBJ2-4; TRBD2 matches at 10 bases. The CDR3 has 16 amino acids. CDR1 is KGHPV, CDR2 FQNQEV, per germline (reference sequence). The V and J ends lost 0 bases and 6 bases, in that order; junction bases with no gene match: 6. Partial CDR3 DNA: TGTGCCAGCAGTCTGTCCCTGGGGGGGCGCAGGAACACCTTGTAC. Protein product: CASSLSLGGRRNTLY. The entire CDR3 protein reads CASSLSLGGRRNTLYF.

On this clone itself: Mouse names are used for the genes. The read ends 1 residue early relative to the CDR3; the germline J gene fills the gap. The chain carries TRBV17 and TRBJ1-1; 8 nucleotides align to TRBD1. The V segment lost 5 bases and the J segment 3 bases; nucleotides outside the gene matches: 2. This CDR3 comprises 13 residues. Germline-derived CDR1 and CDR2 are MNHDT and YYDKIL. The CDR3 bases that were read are TGTGCTAGCAGTTTGGACAGGGACACAGAAGTCTTC. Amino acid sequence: CASSLDRDTEVF. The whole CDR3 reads CASSLDRDTEVFF. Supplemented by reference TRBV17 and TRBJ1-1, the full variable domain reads DTTVKQNPRYKLARVGKPVNLICSQTMNHDTMYWYQKKPNQAPKLLLFYYDKILNREADTFEKFQSSRPNNSFCSLYIGSAGLEYSAMYLCASSLDRDTEVFFGKGTRLTVV.

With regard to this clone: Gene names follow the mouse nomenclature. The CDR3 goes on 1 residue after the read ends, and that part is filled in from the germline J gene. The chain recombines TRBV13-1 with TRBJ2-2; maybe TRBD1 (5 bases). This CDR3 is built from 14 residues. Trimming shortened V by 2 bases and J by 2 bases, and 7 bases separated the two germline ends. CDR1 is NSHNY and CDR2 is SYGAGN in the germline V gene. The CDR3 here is CASSEAGNTGQLYF. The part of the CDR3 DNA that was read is TGTGCCAGCAGTGAGGCAGGGAACACCGGGCAGCTCTAC.

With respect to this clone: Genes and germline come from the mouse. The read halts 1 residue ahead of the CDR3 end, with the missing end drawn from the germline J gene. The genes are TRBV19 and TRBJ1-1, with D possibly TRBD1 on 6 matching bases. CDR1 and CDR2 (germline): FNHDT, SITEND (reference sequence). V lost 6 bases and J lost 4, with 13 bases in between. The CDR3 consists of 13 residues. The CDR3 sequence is CASTRGRGTEVFF. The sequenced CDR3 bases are TGTGCCAGCACCCGGGGGCGCGGCACAGAAGTCTTC.

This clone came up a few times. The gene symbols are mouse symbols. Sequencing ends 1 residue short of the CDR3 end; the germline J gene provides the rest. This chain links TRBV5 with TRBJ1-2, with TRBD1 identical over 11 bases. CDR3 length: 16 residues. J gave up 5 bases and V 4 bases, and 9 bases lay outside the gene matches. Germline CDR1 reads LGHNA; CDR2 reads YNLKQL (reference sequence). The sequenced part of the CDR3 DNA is TGTGCCAGCAGCCCCCGGACAGGGGGCGCGAGGTCCGACTACACC. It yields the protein CASSPRTGGARSDYT. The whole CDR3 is CASSPRTGGARSDYTF.

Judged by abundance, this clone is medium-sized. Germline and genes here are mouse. The covered CDR3 bases are TGTGCCAGCGGTGATCCCGGGACTGGGGATGAACAGTAC. It codes for CASGDPGTGDEQY. The entire CDR3 reads CASGDPGTGDEQYF. The chain links TRBV13-2 to TRBJ2-7; 10 bases line up with TRBD2. From the germline J gene comes the end of the CDR3, since the read stops 1 residue before it. Germline trimming cut 1 base from V and 5 bases from J; bases unmatched to any gene: 3. The CDR3 is made up of 14 amino acids. Germline assignment: CDR1 NNHNN and CDR2 SYGAGS (reference sequence).

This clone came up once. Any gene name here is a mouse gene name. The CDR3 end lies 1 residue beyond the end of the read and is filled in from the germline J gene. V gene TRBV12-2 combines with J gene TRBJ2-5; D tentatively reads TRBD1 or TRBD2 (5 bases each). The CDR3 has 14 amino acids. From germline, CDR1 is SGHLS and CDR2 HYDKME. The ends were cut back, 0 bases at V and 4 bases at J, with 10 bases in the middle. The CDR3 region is CASSLDRGEDTQYF. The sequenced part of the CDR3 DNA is TGTGCCAGCTCTCTCGATAGGGGCGAAGACACCCAGTAC.

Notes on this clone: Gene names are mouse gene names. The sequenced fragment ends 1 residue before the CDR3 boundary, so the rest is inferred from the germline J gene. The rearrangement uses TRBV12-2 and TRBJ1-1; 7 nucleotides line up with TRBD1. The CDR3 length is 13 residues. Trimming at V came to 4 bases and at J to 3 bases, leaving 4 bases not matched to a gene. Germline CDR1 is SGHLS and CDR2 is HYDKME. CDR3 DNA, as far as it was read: TGTGCCAGCTCCCTTGGACAGGACACAGAAGTCTTC. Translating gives CASSLGQDTEVF. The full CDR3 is CASSLGQDTEVFF.

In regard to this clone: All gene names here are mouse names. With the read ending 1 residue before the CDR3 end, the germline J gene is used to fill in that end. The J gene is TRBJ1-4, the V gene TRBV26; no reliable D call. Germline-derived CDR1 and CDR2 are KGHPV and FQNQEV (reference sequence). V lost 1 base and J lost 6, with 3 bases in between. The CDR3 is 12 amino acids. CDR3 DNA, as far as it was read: TGTGCCAGCAGTCTGTACGACGAAAGATTATTT. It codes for CASSLYDERLF. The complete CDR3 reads CASSLYDERLFF.

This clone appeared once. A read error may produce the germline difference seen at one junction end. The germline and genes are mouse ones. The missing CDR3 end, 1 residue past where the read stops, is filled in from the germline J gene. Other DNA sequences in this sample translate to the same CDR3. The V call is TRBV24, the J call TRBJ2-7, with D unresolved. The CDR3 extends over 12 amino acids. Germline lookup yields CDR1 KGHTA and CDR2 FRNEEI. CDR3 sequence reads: CASSLYSYEQYF. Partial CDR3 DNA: TGCGCCAGCAGTCTGTACAGCTATGAACAGTAC.

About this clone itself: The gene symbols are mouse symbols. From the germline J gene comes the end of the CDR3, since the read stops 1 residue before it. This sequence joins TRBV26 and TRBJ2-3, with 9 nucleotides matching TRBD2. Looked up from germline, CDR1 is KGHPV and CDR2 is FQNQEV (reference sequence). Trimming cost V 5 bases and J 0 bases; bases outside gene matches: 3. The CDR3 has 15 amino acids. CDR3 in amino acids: CASSDWGSSAETLYF. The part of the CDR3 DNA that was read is TGTGCCAGCAGTGACTGGGGGTCTAGTGCAGAAACGCTGTAT. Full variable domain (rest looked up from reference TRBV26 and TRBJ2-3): NSKVIQTPRYLVKGQGQKAKMRCIPEKGHPVVFWYQQNKNNEFKFLINFQNQEVLQQIDMTEKRFSAECPSNSPCSLEIQSSEAGDSALYLCASSDWGSSAETLYFGSGTRLTVL.

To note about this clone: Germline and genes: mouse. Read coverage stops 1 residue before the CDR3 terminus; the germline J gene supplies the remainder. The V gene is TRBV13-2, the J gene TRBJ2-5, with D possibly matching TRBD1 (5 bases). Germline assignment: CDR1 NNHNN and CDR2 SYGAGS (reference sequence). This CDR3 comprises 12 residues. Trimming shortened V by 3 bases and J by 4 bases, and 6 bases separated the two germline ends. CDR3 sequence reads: CASGGTKDTQYF. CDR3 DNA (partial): TGTGCCAGCGGTGGGACAAAAGACACCCAGTAC.

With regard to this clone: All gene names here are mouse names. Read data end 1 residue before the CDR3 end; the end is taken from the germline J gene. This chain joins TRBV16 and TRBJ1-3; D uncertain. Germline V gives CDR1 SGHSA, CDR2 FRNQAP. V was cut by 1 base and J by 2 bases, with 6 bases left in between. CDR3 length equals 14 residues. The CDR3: CASSLVGTGNTLYF. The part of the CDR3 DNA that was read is TGTGCAAGCAGCTTAGTGGGGACTGGAAATACGCTCTAT.

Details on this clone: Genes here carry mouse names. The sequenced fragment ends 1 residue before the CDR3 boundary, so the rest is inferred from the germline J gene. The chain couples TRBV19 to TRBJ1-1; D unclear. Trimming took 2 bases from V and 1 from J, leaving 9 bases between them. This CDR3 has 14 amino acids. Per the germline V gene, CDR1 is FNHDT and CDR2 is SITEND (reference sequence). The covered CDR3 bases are TGTGCCAGCAGTATGGGATGGAGAAACACAGAAGTCTTC. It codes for CASSMGWRNTEVF. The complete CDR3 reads CASSMGWRNTEVFF.

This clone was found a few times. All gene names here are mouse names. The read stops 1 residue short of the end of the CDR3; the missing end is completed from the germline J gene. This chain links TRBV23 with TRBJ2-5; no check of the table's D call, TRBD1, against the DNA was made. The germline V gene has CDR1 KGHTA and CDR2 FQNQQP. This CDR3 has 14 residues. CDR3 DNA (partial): TGCTCCAGCAGTCAATCTGGACAGCAAGACACCCAGTAC. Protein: CSSSQSGQQDTQY. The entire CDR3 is CSSSQSGQQDTQYF.

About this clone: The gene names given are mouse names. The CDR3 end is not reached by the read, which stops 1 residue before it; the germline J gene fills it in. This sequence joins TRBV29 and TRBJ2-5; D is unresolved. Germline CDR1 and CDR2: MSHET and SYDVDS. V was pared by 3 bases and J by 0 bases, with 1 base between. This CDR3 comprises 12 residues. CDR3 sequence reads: CASSFNQDTQYF. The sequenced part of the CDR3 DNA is TGTGCTAGCAGTTTCAACCAAGACACCCAGTAC.

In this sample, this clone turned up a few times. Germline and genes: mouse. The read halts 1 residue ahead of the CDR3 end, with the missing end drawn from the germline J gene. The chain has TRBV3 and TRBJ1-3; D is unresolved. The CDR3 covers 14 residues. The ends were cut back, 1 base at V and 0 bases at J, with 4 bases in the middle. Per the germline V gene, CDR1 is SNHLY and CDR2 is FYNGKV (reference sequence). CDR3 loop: CASSLEGSGNTLYF. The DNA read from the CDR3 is TGTGCCAGCAGCTTAGAGGGTTCTGGAAATACGCTCTAT.

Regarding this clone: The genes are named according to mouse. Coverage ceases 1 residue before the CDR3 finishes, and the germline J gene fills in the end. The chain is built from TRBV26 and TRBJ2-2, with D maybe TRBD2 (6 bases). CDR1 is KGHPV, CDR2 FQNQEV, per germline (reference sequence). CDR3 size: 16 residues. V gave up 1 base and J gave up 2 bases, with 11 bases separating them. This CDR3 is CASSLYGTTNTGQLYF. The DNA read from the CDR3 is TGTGCCAGCAGTCTGTATGGGACTACCAACACCGGGCAGCTCTAC. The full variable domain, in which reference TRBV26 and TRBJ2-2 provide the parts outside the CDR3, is NSKVIQTPRYLVKGQGQKAKMRCIPEKGHPVVFWYQQNKNNEFKFLINFQNQEVLQQIDMTEKRFSAECPSNSPCSLEIQSSEAGDSALYLCASSLYGTTNTGQLYFGEGSKLTVL.

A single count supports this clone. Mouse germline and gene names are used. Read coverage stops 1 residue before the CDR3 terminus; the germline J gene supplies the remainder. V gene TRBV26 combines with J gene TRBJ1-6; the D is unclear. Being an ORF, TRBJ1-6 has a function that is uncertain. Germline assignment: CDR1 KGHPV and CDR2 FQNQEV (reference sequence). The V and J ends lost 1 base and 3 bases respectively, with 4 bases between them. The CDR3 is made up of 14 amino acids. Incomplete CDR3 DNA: TGTGCCAGCAGTCTGTGGGGCTATAATTCGCCCCTCTAC. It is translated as CASSLWGYNSPLY. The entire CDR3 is CASSLWGYNSPLYF.

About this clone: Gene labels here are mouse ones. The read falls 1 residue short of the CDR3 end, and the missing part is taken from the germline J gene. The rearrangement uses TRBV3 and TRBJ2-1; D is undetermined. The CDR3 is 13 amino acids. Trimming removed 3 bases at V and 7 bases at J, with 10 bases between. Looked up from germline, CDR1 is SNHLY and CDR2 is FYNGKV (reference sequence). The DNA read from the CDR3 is TGTGCCAGCAGCTTGACATCGGGGGCTGAGCAGTTC. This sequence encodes CASSLTSGAEQF. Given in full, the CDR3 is CASSLTSGAEQFF.

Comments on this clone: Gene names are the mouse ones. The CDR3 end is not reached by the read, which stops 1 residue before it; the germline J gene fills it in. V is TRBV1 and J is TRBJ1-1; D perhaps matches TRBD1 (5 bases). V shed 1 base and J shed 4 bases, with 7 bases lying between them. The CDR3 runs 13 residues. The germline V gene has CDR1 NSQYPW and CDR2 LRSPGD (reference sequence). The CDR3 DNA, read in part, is TGCACCTGCAGTGCAGCTGGGGGCACAGAAGTCTTC. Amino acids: CTCSAAGGTEVF. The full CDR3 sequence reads CTCSAAGGTEVFF.

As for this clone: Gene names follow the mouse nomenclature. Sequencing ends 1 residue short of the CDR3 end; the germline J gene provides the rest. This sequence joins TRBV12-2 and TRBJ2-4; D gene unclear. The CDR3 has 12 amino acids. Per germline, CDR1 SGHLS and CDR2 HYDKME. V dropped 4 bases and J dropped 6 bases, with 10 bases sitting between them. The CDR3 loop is CASSFDINTLYF. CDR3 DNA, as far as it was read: TGTGCCAGCTCCTTTGACATTAACACCTTGTAC.

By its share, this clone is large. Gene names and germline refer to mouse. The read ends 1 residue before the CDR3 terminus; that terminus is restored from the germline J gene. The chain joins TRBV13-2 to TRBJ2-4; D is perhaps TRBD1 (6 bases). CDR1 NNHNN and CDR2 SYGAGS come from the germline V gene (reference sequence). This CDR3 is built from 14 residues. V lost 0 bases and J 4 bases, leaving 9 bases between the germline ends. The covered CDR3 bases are TGTGCCAGCGGTGATGCTGGGACAAAAAACACCTTGTAC. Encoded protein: CASGDAGTKNTLY. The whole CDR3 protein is CASGDAGTKNTLYF.

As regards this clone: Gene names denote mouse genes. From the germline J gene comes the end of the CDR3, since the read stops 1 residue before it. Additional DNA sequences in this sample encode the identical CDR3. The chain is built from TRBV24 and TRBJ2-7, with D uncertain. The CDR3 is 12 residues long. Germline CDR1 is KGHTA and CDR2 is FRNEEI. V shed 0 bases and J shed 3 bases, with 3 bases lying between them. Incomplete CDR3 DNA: TGTGCCAGCAGTCTGTACAGCTATGAACAGTAC. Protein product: CASSLYSYEQY. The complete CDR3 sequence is CASSLYSYEQYF.

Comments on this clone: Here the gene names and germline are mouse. This CDR3 reads CAWSSRDRVDQAPLF. The part of the CDR3 DNA that was read is TGTGCCTGGAGTTCCCGGGACAGGGTCGACCAGGCTCCGCTT. The chain links TRBV31 to TRBJ1-5; 9 bases agree with TRBD1. The read falls 1 residue short of the CDR3 end, and the missing part is taken from the germline J gene. Looked up from germline, CDR1 is GKSSPN and CDR2 is SITVG. The trim removed 2 bases at V and 5 bases at J, leaving 7 bases unmatched. The CDR3 runs to 15 residues.

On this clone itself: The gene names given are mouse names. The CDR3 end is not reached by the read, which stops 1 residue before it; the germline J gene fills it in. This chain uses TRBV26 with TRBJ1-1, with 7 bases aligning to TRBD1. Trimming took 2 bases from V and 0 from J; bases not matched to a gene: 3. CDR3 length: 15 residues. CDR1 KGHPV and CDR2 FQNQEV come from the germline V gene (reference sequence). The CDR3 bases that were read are TGTGCCAGCAGTCTGAGTGGGACAGCAAACACAGAAGTCTTC. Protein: CASSLSGTANTEVF. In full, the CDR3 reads CASSLSGTANTEVFF.

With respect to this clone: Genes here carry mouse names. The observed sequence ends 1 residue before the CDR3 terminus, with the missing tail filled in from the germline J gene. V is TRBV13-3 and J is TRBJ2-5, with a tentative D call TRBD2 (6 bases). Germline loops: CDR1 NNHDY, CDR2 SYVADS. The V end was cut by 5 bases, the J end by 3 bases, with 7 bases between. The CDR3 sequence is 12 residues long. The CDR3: CASSWGQDTQYF. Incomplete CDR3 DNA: TGTGCCAGCAGCTGGGGACAAGACACCCAGTAC. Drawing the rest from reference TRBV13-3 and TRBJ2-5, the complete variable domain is EAAVTQSPRSKVAVTGGKVTLSCHQTNNHDYMYWYRQDTGHGLRLIHYSYVADSTEKGDIPDGYKASRPSQENFSLILELASLSQTAVYFCASSWGQDTQYFGPGTRLLVL.